A selection of T cell receptor beta chains follows, all from one sample in a study of brain T cells in children with intractable seizures. Profiling relied on immunoSEQ multiplex PCR, and the TCRdb table lists in-frame clones only, not all of them. Of hundreds of thousands of clones in the sample, 93% were seen once. Sequencing used peripheral blood, obtained less than 6 months after surgery. These TCRs come from a boy younger than two with tuberous sclerosis and intractable seizures. CDR3s include the opening cysteine and the closing phenylalanine or tryptophan. Expanded clones are given a class, and other clones once, few, many or no size at all.

v_call: TRBV13; j_call: TRBJ2-3; clone_size: NA; cdr3_aa: CASSLALGADTQYF
v_call: TRBV4-1; j_call: TRBJ2-2; clone_size: NA; cdr3_aa: CASSQDLRGRYTGELFF
v_call: TRBV5-1; j_call: TRBJ2-7; clone_size: NA; cdr3_aa: CASSPGEGSSYEQYF
v_call: TRBV7-3; j_call: TRBJ2-3; clone_size: once; cdr3_aa: CASSPTGSTDTQYF
v_call: TRBV11-2; j_call: TRBJ1-2; clone_size: NA; cdr3_aa: CASSTWGRDPKNYGYTF
v_call: TRBV10-1; j_call: TRBJ2-7; clone_size: NA; cdr3_aa: CASRRSYEQYF
v_call: TRBV27; j_call: TRBJ2-7; clone_size: NA; cdr3_aa: CASRPLGGREQYF
v_call: TRBV10-3; j_call: TRBJ1-2; clone_size: NA; cdr3_aa: CAISESLIGPYGYTF
v_call: TRBV4-2; j_call: TRBJ2-1; clone_size: NA; cdr3_aa: CASSQLHFRASYNEQFF
v_call: TRBV5-1; j_call: TRBJ2-3; clone_size: NA; cdr3_aa: CASSLTSGIGDTQYF
v_call: TRBV11-2; j_call: TRBJ2-1; clone_size: NA; cdr3_aa: CASSLGRGNGSSYNEQFF
v_call: TRBV15; j_call: TRBJ2-1; clone_size: NA; cdr3_aa: CATSRDGGPYNEQFF
v_call: TRBV7-9; j_call: TRBJ1-1; clone_size: NA; cdr3_aa: CASSFGTGDEAFF
v_call: TRBV7-6; j_call: TRBJ1-5; clone_size: few; cdr3_aa: CASSPGTGKRYSNQPQHF
v_call: TRBV5-1; j_call: TRBJ1-2; clone_size: NA; cdr3_aa: CARWTLPNYGYTF
v_call: TRBV5-1; j_call: TRBJ2-3; clone_size: NA; cdr3_aa: CASSMTSQRVGTDTQYF
v_call: TRBV30; j_call: TRBJ2-7; clone_size: NA; cdr3_aa: CAWSPTMDLREQYF
v_call: TRBV2; j_call: TRBJ2-7; clone_size: NA; cdr3_aa: CASSERGKQYF
v_call: TRBV6-5; j_call: TRBJ1-2; clone_size: NA; cdr3_aa: CASNSPNYGYTF
v_call: TRBV6-1; j_call: TRBJ1-2; clone_size: NA; cdr3_aa: CASSERQGGYGYTF
v_call: TRBV18; j_call: TRBJ1-1; clone_size: NA; cdr3_aa: CASSPPGAGLREAFF
v_call: TRBV6-5; j_call: TRBJ1-1; clone_size: NA; cdr3_aa: CASSYLMNTEAFF
v_call: TRBV27; j_call: TRBJ2-5; clone_size: NA; cdr3_aa: CASSSSRDPDETQYF
v_call: TRBV11-2; j_call: TRBJ1-1; clone_size: NA; cdr3_aa: CASSLQGANTEAFF
v_call: TRBV19; j_call: TRBJ2-3; clone_size: NA; cdr3_aa: CASSIGDTQYF
v_call: TRBV5-1; j_call: TRBJ1-2; clone_size: NA; cdr3_aa: CASSFWRRAGYGYTF
v_call: TRBV11-3; j_call: TRBJ1-1; clone_size: NA; cdr3_aa: CASRPGQGGTEAFF
v_call: TRBV30; j_call: TRBJ2-1; clone_size: NA; cdr3_aa: CAWSPQERGLVYNEQFF
v_call: TRBV5-1; j_call: TRBJ2-1; clone_size: once; cdr3_aa: CASSFSFDNEQFF
v_call: TRBV2; j_call: TRBJ2-2; clone_size: NA; cdr3_aa: CASAKSPGQGVIDGELFF
v_call: TRBV5-1; j_call: TRBJ1-3; clone_size: NA; cdr3_aa: CASSLGGQPGQGLTGNTIYF
v_call: TRBV6-5; j_call: TRBJ2-7; clone_size: NA; cdr3_aa: CASSYFRGSLYEQYF
v_call: TRBV5-1; j_call: TRBJ2-3; clone_size: NA; cdr3_aa: CASGMTSGEYTDTQYF
v_call: TRBV10-3; j_call: TRBJ2-7; clone_size: NA; cdr3_aa: CAISEGGTTYEQYF
v_call: TRBV2; j_call: TRBJ2-3; clone_size: NA; cdr3_aa: CAIRPRGQHYTDTQYF
v_call: TRBV7-8; j_call: TRBJ2-4; clone_size: NA; cdr3_aa: CASTEGVAKNIQYF
v_call: TRBV21-1; j_call: TRBJ2-3; clone_size: NA; cdr3_aa: CASSKVGEPSTDTQYF
v_call: TRBV20-1; j_call: TRBJ2-5; clone_size: NA; cdr3_aa: CSASPRSTWETQYF
v_call: TRBV29-1; j_call: TRBJ2-1; clone_size: once; cdr3_aa: CSVVPRGGLFPEQFF
v_call: TRBV5-1; j_call: TRBJ1-1; clone_size: once; cdr3_aa: CASSLVRNTEAFF
v_call: TRBV7-9; j_call: TRBJ1-4; clone_size: NA; cdr3_aa: CASSSALEKKLFF
v_call: TRBV25-1; j_call: TRBJ2-2; clone_size: NA; cdr3_aa: CASTGTSGVFTGELFF
v_call: TRBV10-3; j_call: TRBJ1-2; clone_size: NA; cdr3_aa: CAISESTGGDGYTF
v_call: TRBV25-1; j_call: TRBJ1-1; clone_size: NA; cdr3_aa: CASSESLGGRQAFF